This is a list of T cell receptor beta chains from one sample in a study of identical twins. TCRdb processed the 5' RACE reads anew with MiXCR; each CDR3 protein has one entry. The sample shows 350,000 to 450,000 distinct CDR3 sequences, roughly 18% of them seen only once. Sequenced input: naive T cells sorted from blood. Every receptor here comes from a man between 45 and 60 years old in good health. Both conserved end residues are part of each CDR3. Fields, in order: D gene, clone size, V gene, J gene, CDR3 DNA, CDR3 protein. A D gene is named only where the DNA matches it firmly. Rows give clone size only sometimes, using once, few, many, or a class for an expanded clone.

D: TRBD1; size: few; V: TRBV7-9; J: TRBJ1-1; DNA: TGTGCCAGCAGCTGGCCGGGACAGGCTGACACTGAAGCTTTCTTT; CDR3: CASSWPGQADTEAFF
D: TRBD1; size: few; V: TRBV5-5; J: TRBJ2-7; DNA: TGTGCCAGCAGCTTGGGGACAGGGGTCGGCTACGAGCAGTACTTC; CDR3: CASSLGTGVGYEQYF
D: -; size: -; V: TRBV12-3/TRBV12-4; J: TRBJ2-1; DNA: TGTGCCAGCACCCTTTTCGGGGGTTCTGATGAGCAGTTCTTC; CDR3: CASTLFGGSDEQFF
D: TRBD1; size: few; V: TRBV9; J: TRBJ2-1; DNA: TGTGCCAGCAGCGTAGAGGGGGCTGGGGACAATGAGCAGTTCTTC; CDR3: CASSVEGAGDNEQFF
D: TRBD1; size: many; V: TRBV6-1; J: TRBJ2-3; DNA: TGTGCCAGCTCCCTATCGGACAGGGGAATAACAGATACGCAGTATTTT; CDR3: CASSLSDRGITDTQYF
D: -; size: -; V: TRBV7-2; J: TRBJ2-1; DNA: TGTGCCAGCAGCTTAGTAGCAGGGAAATTGGAGCAGTTCTTC; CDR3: CASSLVAGKLEQFF
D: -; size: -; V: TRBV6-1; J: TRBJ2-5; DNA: TGTGCCAGCAAAGCGAGGACACCCGGAGGGGGAGAGACCCAGTACTTC; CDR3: CASKARTPGGGETQYF
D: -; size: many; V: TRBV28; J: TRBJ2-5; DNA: TGTGCCAGCAGTTTGATCGAGGGTGGAGAGACCCAGTACTTC; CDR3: CASSLIEGGETQYF
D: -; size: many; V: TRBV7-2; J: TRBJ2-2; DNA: TGTGCCAGCAACGGACAGAACACCGGGGAGCTGTTTTTT; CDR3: CASNGQNTGELFF
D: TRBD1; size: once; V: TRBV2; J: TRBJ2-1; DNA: TGTGCCAGCAGCCCTAGACAGGGGTATGAGCAGTTCTTC; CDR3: CASSPRQGYEQFF
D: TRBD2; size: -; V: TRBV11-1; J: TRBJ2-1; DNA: TGTGCCAGCAGCTTAGCGCAGTTAGCGGGGGGGCATGAGCAGTTCTTC; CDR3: CASSLAQLAGGHEQFF
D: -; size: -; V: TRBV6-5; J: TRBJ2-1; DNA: TGTGCCAGCAGTTACAAGGGAACCTACAATGAGCAGTTCTTC; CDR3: CASSYKGTYNEQFF
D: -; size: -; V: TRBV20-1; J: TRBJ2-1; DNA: TGCAGTGCTAGAGCGGGGGCCTACAATGAGCAGTTCTTC; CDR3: CSARAGAYNEQFF
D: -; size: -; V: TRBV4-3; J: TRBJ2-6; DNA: TGCGCCAGCAGCCCCGTGATCTCTGGGGCCAACGTCCTGACTTTC; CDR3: CASSPVISGANVLTF
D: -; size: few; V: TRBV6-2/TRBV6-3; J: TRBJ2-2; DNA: TGTGCCAGCAGCCGACCAGGTTTGAGCACCGGGGAGCTGTTTTTT; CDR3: CASSRPGLSTGELFF
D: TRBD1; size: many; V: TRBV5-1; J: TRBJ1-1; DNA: TGCGCCAGCAGCCCCGGACAGGGGGCATTGTACACTGAAGCTTTCTTT; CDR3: CASSPGQGALYTEAFF
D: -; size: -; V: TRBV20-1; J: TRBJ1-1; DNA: TGCAGTGCTAGAGACCCCCAGGGTACTAACACTGAAGCTTTCTTT; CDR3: CSARDPQGTNTEAFF
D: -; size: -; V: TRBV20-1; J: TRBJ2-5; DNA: TGCAGTGCTAGAGATGGTGGGGGCCGCGGGACCCAGTACTTC; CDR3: CSARDGGGRGTQYF
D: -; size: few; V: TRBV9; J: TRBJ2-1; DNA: TGTGCCAGCAGCGGCCCCCCGGTTAACAATGAGCAGTTCTTC; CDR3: CASSGPPVNNEQFF
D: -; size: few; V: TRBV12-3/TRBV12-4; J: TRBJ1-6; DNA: TGTGCCAGCAGTCTAAATTATTCACCCCTCCACTTT; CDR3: CASSLNYSPLHF
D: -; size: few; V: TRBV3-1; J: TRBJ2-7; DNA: TGTGCCAGCAGCCAACATAGCGGAACCTACGAGCAGTACTTC; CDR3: CASSQHSGTYEQYF
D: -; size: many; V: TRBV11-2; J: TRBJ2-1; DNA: TGTGCCAGCAGCTTAGGGGACCGCTCCTACAATGAGCAGTTCTTC; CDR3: CASSLGDRSYNEQFF